This T cell receptor (beta chain) was captured by sequencing in a study of identical twins. The table lists this clonotype with a few counts. Its matching antigen is unknown. Whole-study findings and limits: Rather than following the same donors, the conclusions depended on cross-sectional statistical analysis.

The CDR3 has 14 amino acids. The V end was cut by 1 base, the J end by 4 bases, with 13 bases between. The germline V gene has CDR1 DFQATT and CDR2 SNEGSKA (reference sequence). Unique molecular identifiers were present on the cDNA, which also gained a universal primer site by template switching. TCRdb redid the calling of the 5' RACE reads with MiXCR, one entry per CDR3 protein. The table records roughly 1.6 million distinct CDR3 sequences, 32% of them present only once. The receptor comes from a newborn girl in good health. The chain has TRBV20-1 and TRBJ1-1; the D gene is possibly TRBD1 (6 bases). Sequenced sample: cord blood. CDR3 in DNA: TGCAGTGCTAGAGGGGGACACGGCGCCACTGAAGCTTTCTTT. Translation gives CSARGGHGATEAFF.